These T cell receptor beta chains were read from a single sample in a study of shared clonotypes between healthy human individuals. Sequencing was performed with immunoSEQ multiplex PCR; in TCRdb, only in-frame clones are kept and a portion is missing. The data show about 2 million clones, over 85% seen once. The specimen sequenced was naive CD8+ T cells sorted from blood. The receptors originated from a man in his late teens or twenties in good health. CDR3s include the opening cysteine and the closing phenylalanine or tryptophan.

cdr3_aa: CASSEGTGWNTDTQYF; j_call: TRBJ2-3; v_call: TRBV25-1
cdr3_aa: CAWSVLAPDTQYF; j_call: TRBJ2-3; v_call: TRBV30
cdr3_aa: CASSLESTGELFF; j_call: TRBJ2-2; v_call: TRBV7-9
cdr3_aa: CASAQGPRAEQFF; j_call: TRBJ2-1; v_call: TRBV19
cdr3_aa: CASSSHRGTEAFF; j_call: TRBJ1-1; v_call: TRBV2
cdr3_aa: CASSPGTGGAGGNTIYF; j_call: TRBJ1-3; v_call: TRBV7-2
cdr3_aa: CASSPHGDRGEEQYF; j_call: TRBJ2-7; v_call: TRBV5-1
cdr3_aa: CASSDQRLTANTGELFF; j_call: TRBJ2-2; v_call: TRBV9
cdr3_aa: CASNKDRSYNEQFF; j_call: TRBJ2-1; v_call: TRBV4-1
cdr3_aa: CASSPGQGPRAFF; j_call: TRBJ1-1; v_call: TRBV27
cdr3_aa: CASSPGDSRNEKLFF; j_call: TRBJ1-4; v_call: TRBV7-9
cdr3_aa: CAISGRTSGIYEQYF; j_call: -; v_call: TRBV10-3
cdr3_aa: CASSPPEVAGSYNEQFF; j_call: TRBJ2-1; v_call: TRBV7-9
cdr3_aa: CASGLTGLGNTIYF; j_call: TRBJ1-3; v_call: TRBV6-1
cdr3_aa: CASSVEGSGSPLHF; j_call: TRBJ1-6; v_call: TRBV9
cdr3_aa: CASTPLPGPGRDTQYF; j_call: TRBJ2-3; v_call: TRBV7-9
cdr3_aa: CASSDRDYQSGELFF; j_call: TRBJ2-2; v_call: TRBV19
cdr3_aa: CASSEGQPYGYTF; j_call: TRBJ1-2; v_call: TRBV6-1
cdr3_aa: CASSLAVGQETQYF; j_call: TRBJ2-5; v_call: TRBV7-9
cdr3_aa: CASSLTDSQETQYF; j_call: TRBJ2-5; v_call: TRBV13
cdr3_aa: CASSIGRGQFYEQYF; j_call: TRBJ2-7; v_call: TRBV27
cdr3_aa: CAISGQEGQTYF; j_call: TRBJ2-7; v_call: TRBV10-3
cdr3_aa: CASAYSGTYEQYF; j_call: TRBJ2-7; v_call: TRBV28
cdr3_aa: CASSRDGTGIYHYGYTF; j_call: TRBJ1-2; v_call: TRBV7-9
cdr3_aa: CASSVVAGGTSELDTQYF; j_call: TRBJ2-3; v_call: TRBV9
cdr3_aa: CASSSGQGVSYEQYF; j_call: TRBJ2-7; v_call: TRBV7-6
cdr3_aa: CASSRDDDRGEKLFF; j_call: TRBJ1-4; v_call: TRBV4-3
cdr3_aa: CASSPRNTETQYF; j_call: TRBJ2-5; v_call: TRBV4-1
cdr3_aa: CASSSGLAGVSYEQYF; j_call: TRBJ2-7; v_call: TRBV7-9
cdr3_aa: CASSFRGPYEQYF; j_call: TRBJ2-7; v_call: TRBV7-9
cdr3_aa: CASSSRVVAGGPIPYEQYF; j_call: TRBJ2-7; v_call: TRBV7-9
cdr3_aa: CASSSGGAGETQYF; j_call: TRBJ2-5; v_call: TRBV28
cdr3_aa: CASSDGTSTDTQYF; j_call: TRBJ2-3; v_call: TRBV2
cdr3_aa: CSARSESEQYF; j_call: TRBJ2-7; v_call: TRBV20-1
cdr3_aa: CASSSQGYGMTEAFF; j_call: TRBJ1-1; v_call: TRBV28
cdr3_aa: CASSEGDIGYSPLHF; j_call: TRBJ1-6; v_call: TRBV10-2
cdr3_aa: CASSEGPRGTTDEQFF; j_call: TRBJ2-1; v_call: TRBV10-1
cdr3_aa: CASSTEPGNTIYF; j_call: TRBJ1-3; v_call: TRBV6-6
cdr3_aa: CASSRPGVFGYTF; j_call: TRBJ1-2; v_call: TRBV7-6
cdr3_aa: CASSSGRVGDYEQHF; j_call: TRBJ2-7; v_call: TRBV28
cdr3_aa: CASSSTGQGEVGQYF; j_call: TRBJ2-7; v_call: TRBV11-2
cdr3_aa: CASSFRGRYEQYF; j_call: TRBJ2-7; v_call: TRBV28
cdr3_aa: CASSPTTDTGANVLTF; j_call: TRBJ2-6; v_call: TRBV5-1
cdr3_aa: CASSPTGTYEQYF; j_call: TRBJ2-7; v_call: TRBV18
cdr3_aa: CASSSRSSYNEQFF; j_call: TRBJ2-1; v_call: TRBV30
cdr3_aa: CATQGGPGEQYF; j_call: TRBJ2-7; v_call: TRBV2
cdr3_aa: CASILENEQYF; j_call: TRBJ2-7; v_call: TRBV11-3
cdr3_aa: CASSRLPRDPPNEKLFF; j_call: TRBJ1-4; v_call: TRBV5-1
cdr3_aa: CASSALQSHNTEAFF; j_call: TRBJ1-1; v_call: TRBV9
cdr3_aa: CATWRPRSYNEQFF; j_call: TRBJ2-1; v_call: TRBV2
cdr3_aa: CASSDGANTGELFF; j_call: TRBJ2-2; v_call: TRBV2
cdr3_aa: CASSSLDRGTEAFF; j_call: TRBJ1-1; v_call: TRBV5-4
cdr3_aa: CASWNYDEETQYF; j_call: TRBJ2-5; v_call: TRBV6-1
cdr3_aa: CASKPGSSYEQYF; j_call: TRBJ2-7; v_call: TRBV2